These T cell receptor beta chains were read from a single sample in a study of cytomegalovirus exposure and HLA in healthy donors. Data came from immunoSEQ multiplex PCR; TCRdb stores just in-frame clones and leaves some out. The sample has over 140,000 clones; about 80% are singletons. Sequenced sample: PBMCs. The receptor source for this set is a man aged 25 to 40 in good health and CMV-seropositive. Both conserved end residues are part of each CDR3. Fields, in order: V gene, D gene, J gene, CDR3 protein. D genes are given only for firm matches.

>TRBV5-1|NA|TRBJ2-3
CASSEQSTDTQYF
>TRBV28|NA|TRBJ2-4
CASSLPRGAGAGGWNIQYF
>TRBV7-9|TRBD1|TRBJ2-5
CASSFRTGQETQYF
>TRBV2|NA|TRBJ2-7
CASREGPGPSYEQYF
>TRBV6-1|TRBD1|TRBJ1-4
CASSVTQGATNEKLFF
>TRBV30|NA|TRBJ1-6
CAWRRTYNSPLHF
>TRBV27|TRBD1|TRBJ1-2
CASSFRDRGRGYTF
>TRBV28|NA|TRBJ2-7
CASSSPGRASYEQYF
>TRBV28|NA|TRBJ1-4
CASSLPTTNEKLFF
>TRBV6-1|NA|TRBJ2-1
CASSELGTEQFF
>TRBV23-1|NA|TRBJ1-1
CASSQPIWSVDRSMNTEAFF
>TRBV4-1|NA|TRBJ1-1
CASSQHPRRELNTEAFF
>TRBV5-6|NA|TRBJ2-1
CASSLYGQSSYNEQFF
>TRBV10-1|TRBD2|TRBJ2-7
CASSDGRTSGSPTHEQYF
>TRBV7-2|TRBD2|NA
CASSPYSGSPYEQYF
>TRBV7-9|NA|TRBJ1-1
CASTLNGGRERRNTEAFF
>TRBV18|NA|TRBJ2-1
CASSPQDEQFF
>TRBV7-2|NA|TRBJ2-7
CASSLVAGQTYEQYF
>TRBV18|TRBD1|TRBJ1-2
CASSLGTGWYGYTF